The clone carrying this TCR beta chain was detected once. What it binds is not known. The CDR3 sequence is 13 residues long. The germline V gene has CDR1 SNHLY and CDR2 FYNNEI. Between the trimmed V and J ends, which lost 4 bases and 4 bases, there was a span of 9 bases. Clones were sequenced by immunoSEQ multiplex PCR, and TCRdb holds only the in-frame ones, with some missing. The sample shows around 78,000 clones, 65% to 80% of them seen only once. This specimen comes from a study of early stage breast cancer tumors. Points from the study as a whole: Chain pairing and CD4, CD8 or FOXP3 expression were not captured. Compared with adjacent normal breast tissue, tumors showed about 2.5-fold greater T cell density and higher clonality. Tumor and normal breast were distinguished via blood comparison in about 90% of the 16 patients.

The sequenced sample was blood. This sequence joins TRBV2 and TRBJ2-3; no clear D. This sequence was found in a person aged 60 to 70 with breast cancer. The DNA of the CDR3 is TGTGCCAGCAGTGTGGAAGGTGCAGATACGCAGTATTTT. Its translation is CASSVEGADTQYF.